The sequence of this TCR beta chain was determined in a study of T cell changes during pregnancy in multiple sclerosis. This clone was observed a single time. Libraries were prepared by immunoSEQ multiplex PCR; TCRdb keeps only in-frame clonotypes and omits some of them. The table has 65,000 to 85,000 clones, about 93% seen once. The CDR3 loop spans 15 amino acids. Germline CDR1 and CDR2: MNHNS and SASEGT. Trimming pared 4 bases from V and 0 bases from J, leaving 10 bases between. This specimen was CD4+ T cells from peripheral blood mononuclear cells, taken after pregnancy. The chain has TRBV6-1 and TRBJ2-1; the D gene is possibly TRBD2 (5 bases). This sequence was found in a female donor with multiple sclerosis, enrolled in a pregnancy study. DNA for the CDR3: TGTGCCAGCAGTGCAGAGGGTAGCTCCTACAATGAGCAGTTCTTC. It yields the protein CASSAEGSSYNEQFF.